This T cell receptor (beta chain) was captured by sequencing in a study of CD8 T cells in Susac syndrome. Random hexamers were used to reverse transcribe about 0.5 to 1 ug of RNA. TCRdb re-called the immunoSEQ multiplex PCR reads with MiXCR, one entry per CDR3 protein. The repertoire holds just over 150,000 distinct CDR3 sequences, with approximately 95% as singletons. TCR beta sequencing covered blood CD8+ and CD4+ T cells. While CD8+ and CD4+ T cells were isolated negatively, TEMRA cells were enriched by FACS. Germline V lookup: CDR1 LGHNA, CDR2 YSLEER. Trimming stripped 0 bases from V and 0 bases from J, with 12 bases between. CDR3 length: 16 amino acids.

This clonotype was obtained from a human donor with Susac syndrome. The source material was CD4+ T cells from PBMCs. The rearrangement links TRBV4-3 to TRBJ2-7; D may be TRBD1 (5 bases). CDR3 DNA: TGCGCCAGCAGCCAAGATCGTTTCACAGGCTCCTACGAGCAGTACTTC. This encodes CASSQDRFTGSYEQYF.